The clone carrying this TCR beta chain appeared a few times. Its specificity is not known. This specimen belongs to a study of early T cells in non-severe SARS-CoV-2 infection. The library protocol tagged individual cDNA molecules with unique molecular identifiers. TCRdb reanalysed the 5' RACE reads using MiXCR and keeps one entry per CDR3 protein. The sample lists about 59,000 distinct CDR3 sequences, about 13% occurring once. Study conclusions and caveats: Matching against VDJdb likely underestimated virus-specific expansions, favoring anti-spike CD8.

CDR3 size: 16 residues. Losses at the gene ends were 6 bases for V and 6 bases for J; bases not matched to a gene: 13. This sequence originates from an adult who was a healthcare worker with PCR-confirmed SARS-CoV-2 infection or an uninfected control (not recorded which). Sample: whole blood, taken at baseline. V gene TRBV12-3 or TRBV12-4 combines with J gene TRBJ2-1; TRBD2 matches at 8 bases. CDR3 in DNA: TGTGCCAGCAGCTCGACCGGGACTAGTGGCCTCAATGAGCAGTTCTTC. Its translation: CASSSTGTSGLNEQFF.